This T cell receptor (beta chain) was identified in a study of identifying expanded T cells in peripheral blood. Germline V gene lookup returns CDR1 GTSNPN and CDR2 SVGIG (reference sequence). This CDR3 contains 12 residues. The germline V and J ends were trimmed by 5 bases and 9 bases, with 14 bases remaining between them. Produced via immunoSEQ multiplex PCR; TCRdb's table is partial and in-frame only. The table has about 82,000 clones, around nine tenths seen once. The chain links TRBV30 to TRBJ2-1; no firm D call. The TCR sequence derives from a person between 18 and 69 years old in good health. Source material: blood. The CDR3 coding sequence is TGTGCCTGGGGTGGCTCGAAGCGTGAGCAGTTCTTC. Protein sequence: CAWGGSKREQFF.